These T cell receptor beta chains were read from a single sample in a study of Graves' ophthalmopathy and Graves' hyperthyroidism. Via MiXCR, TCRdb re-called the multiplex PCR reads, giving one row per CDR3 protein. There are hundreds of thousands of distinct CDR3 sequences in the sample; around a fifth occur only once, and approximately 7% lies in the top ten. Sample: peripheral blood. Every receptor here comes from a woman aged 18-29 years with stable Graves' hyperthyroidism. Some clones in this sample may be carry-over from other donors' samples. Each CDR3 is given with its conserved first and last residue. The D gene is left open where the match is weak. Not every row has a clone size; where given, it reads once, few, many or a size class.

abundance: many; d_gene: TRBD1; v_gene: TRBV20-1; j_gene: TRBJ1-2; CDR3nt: TGCAGTGCTACTTCAGGGGGAGTAAATGGCTACACCTTC; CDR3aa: CSATSGGVNGYTF
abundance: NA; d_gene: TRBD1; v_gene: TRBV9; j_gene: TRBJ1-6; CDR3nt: TGTGCCAGCAGCGTGGAGGGGGCCGGGGTTTCACCCCTCCACTTT; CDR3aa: CASSVEGAGVSPLHF
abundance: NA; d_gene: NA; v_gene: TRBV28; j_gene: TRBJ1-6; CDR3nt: TGTGCCAGCGTAACAGGGCGCCTAGGTTCACCCCTCCACTTT; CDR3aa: CASVTGRLGSPLHF
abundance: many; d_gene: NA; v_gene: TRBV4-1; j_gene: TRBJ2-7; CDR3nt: TGCGCCAGCAGCCAGGAAGTAACCCGGTCCCACGAGCAGTACTTC; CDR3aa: CASSQEVTRSHEQYF
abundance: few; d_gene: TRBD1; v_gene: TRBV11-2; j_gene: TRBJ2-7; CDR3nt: TGTGCCAGCAGTTCACCGGGACAGGGCCTCTACGAGCAGTACTTC; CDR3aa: CASSSPGQGLYEQYF
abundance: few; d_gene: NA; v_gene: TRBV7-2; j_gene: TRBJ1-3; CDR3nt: TGTGCCAGCAGGGGGGGGTCCGGAAACACCATATATTTT; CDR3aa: CASRGGSGNTIYF
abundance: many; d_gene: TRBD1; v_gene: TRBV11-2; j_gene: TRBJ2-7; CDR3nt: TGTGCCAGCAGCCAGCCGCCGGGACAGGGAAGGTACGAGCAGTACTTC; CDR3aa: CASSQPPGQGRYEQYF
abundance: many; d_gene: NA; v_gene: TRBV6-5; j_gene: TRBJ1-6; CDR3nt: TGTGCCAGCAGTTACCTCGGGGGGCCCTCCTATAATTCACCCCTCCACTTT; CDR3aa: CASSYLGGPSYNSPLHF
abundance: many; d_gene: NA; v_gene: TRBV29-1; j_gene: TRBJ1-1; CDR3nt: TGCAGCGTCGAGGACAACGAGGGCACTGAAGCTTTCTTT; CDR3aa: CSVEDNEGTEAFF
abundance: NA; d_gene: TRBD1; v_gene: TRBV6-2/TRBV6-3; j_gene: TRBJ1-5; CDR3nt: TGTGCCAGCAGTTACCTCGGGACAGCGGGAGGGCAGCCCCAGCATTTT; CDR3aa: CASSYLGTAGGQPQHF
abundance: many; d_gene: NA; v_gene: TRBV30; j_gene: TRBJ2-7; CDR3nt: TGTGCCTGGAGCCTGACAGCTTATTACGAGCAGTACTTC; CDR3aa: CAWSLTAYYEQYF
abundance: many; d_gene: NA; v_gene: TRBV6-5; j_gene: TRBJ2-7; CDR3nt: TGTGCCAGCAGTTCCCCTGGGACCTTCTACGAGCAGTACTTC; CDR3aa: CASSSPGTFYEQYF
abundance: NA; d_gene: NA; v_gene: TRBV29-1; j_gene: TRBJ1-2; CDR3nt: TGCAGCGTTGGGGACACCCCGTATGGCTACACCTTC; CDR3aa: CSVGDTPYGYTF
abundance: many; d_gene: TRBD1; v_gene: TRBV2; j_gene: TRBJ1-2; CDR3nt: TGTGCCAGCAGAGGGACAGGGGGCCAGCCCGGCTACACCTTC; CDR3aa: CASRGTGGQPGYTF
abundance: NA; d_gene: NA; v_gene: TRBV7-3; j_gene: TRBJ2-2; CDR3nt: TGTGCCAGCAGCTTGGGGTTAGGGTACACCGGGGAGCTGTTTTTT; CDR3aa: CASSLGLGYTGELFF
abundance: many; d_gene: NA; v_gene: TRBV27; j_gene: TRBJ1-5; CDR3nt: TGTGCCAGCAGTATTCACAGGGCTTCCGATCAGCCCCAGCATTTT; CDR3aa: CASSIHRASDQPQHF
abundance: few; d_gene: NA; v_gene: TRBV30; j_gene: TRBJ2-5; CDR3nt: TGTGCCTGGAGTGTAAGCTATCAAGAGACCCAGTACTTC; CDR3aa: CAWSVSYQETQYF
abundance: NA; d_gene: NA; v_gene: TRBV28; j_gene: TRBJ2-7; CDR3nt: TGTGCCAGCAGTTTACTGGCCTATGGGGACGAGCAGTACTTC; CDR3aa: CASSLLAYGDEQYF
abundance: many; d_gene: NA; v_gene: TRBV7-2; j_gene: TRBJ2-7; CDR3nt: TGTGCCAGCAGCTTAGCCGGGGCTCCCTACGAGCAGTACTTC; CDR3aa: CASSLAGAPYEQYF
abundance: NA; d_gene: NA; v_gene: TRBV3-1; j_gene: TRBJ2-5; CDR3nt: TGTGCCAGCAGCGACTCTCAGACCCAGTACTTC; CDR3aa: CASSDSQTQYF
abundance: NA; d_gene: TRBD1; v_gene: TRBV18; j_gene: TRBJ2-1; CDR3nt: TGTGCCAGCTCACCTAGACAGGGCGGCTCCTACAATGAGCAGTTCTTC; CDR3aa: CASSPRQGGSYNEQFF
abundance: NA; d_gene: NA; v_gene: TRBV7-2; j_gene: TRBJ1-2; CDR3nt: TGTGCCAGCAGCCCAATGGCCGGGTTAGGCTACACCTTC; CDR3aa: CASSPMAGLGYTF
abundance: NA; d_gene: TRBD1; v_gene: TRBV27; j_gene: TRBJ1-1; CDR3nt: TGTGCCAGCAGATTACAGGGGCGCGCTGAAGCTTTCTTT; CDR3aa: CASRLQGRAEAFF
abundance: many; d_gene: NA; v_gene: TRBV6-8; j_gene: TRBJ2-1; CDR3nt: TGTGCCAGCTTTCTTGGGACGTGTAAGGGTGAGCAGTTCTTC; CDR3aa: CASFLGTCKGEQFF
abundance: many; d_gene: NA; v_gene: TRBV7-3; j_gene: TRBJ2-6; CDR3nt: TGTGCCAGCAGCTCAGGATTGGATGGAGGGGCCAACGTCCTGACTTTC; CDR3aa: CASSSGLDGGANVLTF
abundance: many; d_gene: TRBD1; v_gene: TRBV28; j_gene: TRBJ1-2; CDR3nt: TGTGCCAGCAGGACAGGGGACAACCATAACTATGGCTACACCTTC; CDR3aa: CASRTGDNHNYGYTF
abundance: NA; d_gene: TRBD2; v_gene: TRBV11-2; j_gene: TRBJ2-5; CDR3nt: TGTGCCAGCAGCTTAGGAGCTAGCGGGGCCCGCCAGTACTTC; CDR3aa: CASSLGASGARQYF
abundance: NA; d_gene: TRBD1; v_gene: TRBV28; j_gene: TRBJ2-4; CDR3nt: TGTGCCAGCAGTTCCCCTTCGGGGGACAGGGGACCCAAAAACATTCAGTACTTC; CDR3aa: CASSSPSGDRGPKNIQYF
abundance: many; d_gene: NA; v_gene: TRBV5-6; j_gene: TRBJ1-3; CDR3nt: TGTGCCAGCCACATGGGCTCTGGAAACACCATATATTTT; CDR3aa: CASHMGSGNTIYF
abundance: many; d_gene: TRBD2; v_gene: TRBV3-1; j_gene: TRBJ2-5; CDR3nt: TGTGCCAGCAGCCAAGATATAACTAGCGGGAGCCAGACCCAGTACTTC; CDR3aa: CASSQDITSGSQTQYF